The 29 T cell receptor beta chains presented below share a single source sample, sequenced in a study of blood T cell repertoires in COVID-19. Profiling relied on immunoSEQ multiplex PCR, and the TCRdb table lists in-frame clones only, not all of them. The sample lists some 350,000 clones; 87% were seen once. The sequencing input was PBMCs or T cells enriched from blood (not recorded which). The receptors shown here come from a woman in her twenties or thirties who had recovered from COVID-19.

V and J are TRBV19 and TRBJ2-5, with D hard to call. The V end was cut by 3 bases, the J end by 0 bases, with 8 bases between. The CDR3 has 14 amino acids. CDR1 is LNHDA, CDR2 SQIVND, per germline (reference sequence). Written as DNA, the CDR3 is TGTGCCAGTAGTATTCTAGGCAACCAAGAGACCCAGTACTTC. It yields the protein CASSILGNQETQYF.

The chain links TRBV3-1 (or the pseudogene TRBV3-2) to TRBJ1-6; D unresolved. V was cut by 1 base and J by 13 bases, with 11 bases left in between. The CDR3 is made up of 13 amino acids. The germline V gene encodes CDR1 LGHDT and CDR2 YNNKEL (reference sequence). DNA for the CDR3: TGTGCCAGCAGCCAAGGAGGGCGCCTCCCCCTCCACTTT. Translating gives CASSQGGRLPLHF.

The rearrangement uses TRBV5-4 and TRBJ1-5, with D possibly being TRBD1 (5 bases). Between the trimmed V and J ends, which lost 4 bases and 9 bases, there was a span of 17 bases. The length of the CDR3 is 14 residues. CDR1 is SGHNT, CDR2 YYREEE, per germline (reference sequence). The CDR3 DNA is TGTGCCAGCAGCCGCGGGACCGCTGTTCGGCCCCAGCATTTT. Translating it yields CASSRGTAVRPQHF.

The rearrangement links TRBV27 to TRBJ1-2, with a tentative D call TRBD1 (5 bases). Trimming left V 0 bases short and J 5 bases short, with 10 bases between. The CDR3 covers 14 residues. The germline V gene has CDR1 MNHEY and CDR2 SMNVEV (reference sequence). CDR3 sequence: CASSLSRQGYGYTF. The CDR3 coding sequence is TGTGCCAGCAGTTTATCGAGGCAGGGTTATGGCTACACCTTC.

The chain carries TRBV6-5 and TRBJ1-3; D gene uncertain. The CDR3 is made up of 15 amino acids. With 2 bases removed from V and 0 bases from J, the gap between germline ends came to 8 bases. Germline V gene data show CDR1 as MNHEY and CDR2 as SVGAGI. The CDR3 DNA follows: TGTGCCAGCAGTTACGGGCAGCACTCTGGAAACACCATATATTTT. This encodes CASSYGQHSGNTIYF.

This chain joins TRBV19 and TRBJ1-2; D might be TRBD1 (6 bases). The germline gives CDR1 LNHDA, CDR2 SQIVND (reference sequence). The CDR3 sequence is 14 residues long. Trimming stripped 2 bases from V and 6 bases from J, with 13 bases between. In DNA, the CDR3 is TGTGCCAGTAGTATAATAAGACAGGAGGATGGCTACACCTTC. This codes for CASSIIRQEDGYTF.

The chain joins TRBV5-6 to TRBJ1-1; TRBD1 matches 7 bases. This CDR3 comprises 15 residues. Germline V lookup: CDR1 SGHDT, CDR2 YYEEEE. The V and J ends lost 3 bases and 0 bases, in that order; junction bases with no gene match: 5. CDR3 in DNA: TGTGCCAGCAGCTACATACAGGGGTTGAACACTGAAGCTTTCTTT. Amino acids: CASSYIQGLNTEAFF. Full variable domain (remainder filled in from reference TRBV5-6 and TRBJ1-1): DAGVTQSPTHLIKTRGQQVTLRCSPKSGHDTVSWYQQALGQGPQFIFQYYEEEERQRGNFPDRFSGHQFPNYSSELNVNALLLGDSALYLCASSYIQGLNTEAFFGQGTRLTVV.

The CDR3 DNA sequence: TGCGCCAGCAGTCGGGGCAGGGGGCGAGAGAGCTATGGCTACACCTTC. As protein: CASSRGRGRESYGYTF. This chain connects TRBV5-1 to TRBJ1-2; 8 bases match TRBD1. The germline gives CDR1 SGHRS, CDR2 YFSETQ. Trimming took 5 bases from V and 4 from J; bases not matched to a gene: 13. The CDR3 is made up of 16 amino acids.

This chain links TRBV5-6 with TRBJ2-3; a weak D match, TRBD2 (6 bases). V lost 3 bases to trimming and J lost 2 bases, with 13 bases between them. CDR3 size: 15 residues. Germline V gives CDR1 SGHDT, CDR2 YYEEEE. The CDR3 sequence: CASSYVGGFTDTQYF. CDR3 sequence (DNA): TGTGCCAGCAGCTATGTCGGGGGATTCACAGATACGCAGTATTTT.

The chain uses TRBV19 and TRBJ2-1; the match to TRBD2 covers 8 bases. The CDR3 covers 15 residues. Germline lookup yields CDR1 LNHDA and CDR2 SQIVND (reference sequence). The trim removed 6 bases at V and 4 bases at J, leaving 8 bases unmatched. The CDR3 nucleotides read TGTGCCAGTAGGCCGGGGGGGCCCGGTTACAATGAGCAGTTCTTC. It specifies CASRPGGPGYNEQFF.

V usage is TRBV5-4 and J usage is TRBJ1-6; maybe TRBD1 (5 bases). From germline, CDR1 is SGHNT and CDR2 YYREEE (reference sequence). CDR3 length: 15 amino acids. Trimming took 4 bases from V and 6 from J, leaving 14 bases between them. The CDR3 DNA sequence: TGTGCCAGCAGCCCGGGACTTTCCCCTAATTCACCCCTCCACTTT. It codes for CASSPGLSPNSPLHF.

The rearrangement links TRBV7-8 to TRBJ1-1; TRBD1 might be the D (5 bases). The V end was cut by 5 bases, the J end by 4 bases, with 14 bases between. Germline-derived CDR1 and CDR2 are SGHVS and FQNEAQ. The CDR3 totals 14 residues. The CDR3 is CASSALRVGTEAFF. In DNA, the CDR3 is TGTGCCAGCAGCGCGCTCAGGGTCGGCACTGAAGCTTTCTTT.

This chain joins TRBV7-6 and TRBJ1-1; D call uncertain. V was shortened by 1 base and J by 2 bases, with 8 bases between the two germline ends. Germline V lookup: CDR1 SGHVS, CDR2 FNYEAQ. This CDR3 is 14 amino acids long. The CDR3 DNA sequence: TGTGCCAGCAGCTTAGGGGAGGGCAACACTGAAGCTTTCTTT. Translation gives CASSLGEGNTEAFF. Full variable domain (rest looked up from reference TRBV7-6 and TRBJ1-1): GAGVSQSPRYKVTKRGQDVALRCDPISGHVSLYWYRQALGQGPEFLTYFNYEAQQDKSGLPNDRFSAERPEGSISTLTIQRTEQRDSAMYRCASSLGEGNTEAFFGQGTRLTVV.

V and J are TRBV5-4 and TRBJ1-2; no reliable D call. The length of the CDR3 is 11 residues. Between the trimmed V and J ends, which lost 2 bases and 4 bases, there was a span of 3 bases. Germline CDR1 SGHNT, CDR2 YYREEE (reference sequence). For the CDR3, the DNA is TGTGCCAGCAGCTTCGGCTATGGCTACACCTTC. It yields the protein CASSFGYGYTF.

This clone was counted once. This rearrangement joins TRBV23-1 to TRBJ1-2; the D is unclear. TRBV23-1 belongs to the ORF category, with a function that is uncertain. This CDR3 spans 15 amino acids. V dropped 3 bases and J dropped 8 bases, with 19 bases sitting between them. Here the CDR3 DNA reads TGCGCCAGCAGTCACAATCGCAACGGTCCCCTAGGCTACACCTTC. This encodes CASSHNRNGPLGYTF.

The V gene is TRBV6-5, the J gene TRBJ2-7; D may be TRBD2 (6 bases). Germline CDR1 MNHEY, CDR2 SVGAGI. The CDR3 sequence is 15 residues long. V was shortened by 0 bases and J by 5 bases, with 14 bases between the two germline ends. The CDR3 is CASSYSRREVDEQYF. The DNA of the CDR3 is TGTGCCAGCAGTTACTCGCGGAGGGAGGTGGACGAGCAGTACTTC.

The J gene is TRBJ2-5, the V gene TRBV5-4; 9 bases match TRBD2. CDR1 is SGHNT, CDR2 YYREEE, per germline (reference sequence). V trimming: 3 bases; J trimming: 4 bases; junction bases outside the gene matches: 10. The CDR3 has 16 amino acids. For the CDR3, the DNA is TGTGCCAGCAGCTGGACGTTGGCGGGGGGGCCAGAGACCCAGTACTTC. Protein: CASSWTLAGGPETQYF.

This chain links TRBV4-1 with TRBJ2-3; 9 positions agree with TRBD2. This CDR3 region has 16 residues. The germline V gene has CDR1 MGHRA and CDR2 YSYEKL. The V and J ends lost 5 bases and 4 bases, in that order; junction bases with no gene match: 10. In DNA, the CDR3 is TGCGCCAGCAGCTTCCGTAGCGGGGGTCGCGCAGATACGCAGTATTTT. This sequence encodes CASSFRSGGRADTQYF.

This clone came up once. The chain joins TRBV3-1 (or the pseudogene TRBV3-2) to TRBJ2-5, with a tentative D call TRBD1 (7 bases). Looked up from germline, CDR1 is LGHDT and CDR2 is YNNKEL (reference sequence). V lost 7 bases to trimming and J lost 5 bases, with 20 bases between them. This CDR3 is 15 amino acids long. The CDR3 here is CASTRRRDSLETQYF. CDR3 in DNA: TGTGCCAGCACCCGCCGGCGGGACAGTTTGGAGACCCAGTACTTC.

This sequence joins TRBV2 and TRBJ1-5; TRBD1 is a possible D gene (5 bases). The CDR3 contains 16 residues. Germline-derived CDR1 and CDR2 are SNHLY and FYNNEI. Trimming removed 3 bases from V and 0 bases from J, with 12 bases in between. CDR3 protein: CASSDEVQDSNQPQHF. As DNA, the CDR3 is TGTGCCAGCAGTGACGAGGTACAGGATAGCAATCAGCCCCAGCATTTT.

This chain links TRBV6-1 with TRBJ1-1; D is ambiguous. There are 13 residues in the CDR3. The germline V gene encodes CDR1 MNHNS and CDR2 SASEGT. V was trimmed by 3 bases and J by 3 bases, leaving 8 bases between them. CDR3 residues: CASSEASYTEAFF. CDR3 DNA: TGTGCCAGCAGTGAGGCCAGTTACACTGAAGCTTTCTTT.

The CDR3 region is CASSPPGLQETQYF. The CDR3, as DNA: TGTGCCAGCTCACCCCCGGGACTACAAGAGACCCAGTACTTC. The chain joins TRBV18 to TRBJ2-5, with 7 positions matching TRBD2. Trimming removed 3 bases from V and 2 bases from J; junction bases left unmatched: 3. The CDR3 runs 14 residues. Germline V gene lookup returns CDR1 KGHSH and CDR2 LQKENI.

V and J are TRBV27 and TRBJ1-1; 10 bases line up with TRBD1. CDR1 is MNHEY and CDR2 is SMNVEV in the germline V gene (reference sequence). The J segment lost 0 bases and the V segment lost 3 bases, leaving 10 bases of the junction unmatched. The CDR3 totals 18 residues. The CDR3 region is CASSFGTGQGRLNTEAFF. The CDR3, as DNA: TGTGCCAGCAGTTTCGGCACGGGACAGGGGAGATTGAACACTGAAGCTTTCTTT.

In nucleotides, the CDR3 is TGTGCCAGCAGCCAGACAGTCTATGGCTACACCTTC. Translation gives CASSQTVYGYTF. The chain has TRBV5-4 and TRBJ1-2, with a tentative D call TRBD1 (5 bases). The germline V gene encodes CDR1 SGHNT and CDR2 YYREEE (reference sequence). The V and J ends lost 4 bases and 4 bases respectively, with 8 bases between them. CDR3 length: 12 amino acids.

This clone has more than one count but fewer than ten. V usage is TRBV19 and J usage is TRBJ1-5; D ambiguous. The CDR3 runs 13 residues. Looked up from germline, CDR1 is LNHDA and CDR2 is SQIVND (reference sequence). V was pared by 5 bases and J by 4 bases, with 9 bases between. The CDR3 nucleotides read TGTGCCAGTAGTTGGGCAGCTAATCAGCCCCAGCATTTT. Its translation is CASSWAANQPQHF.

This chain links TRBV4-1 with TRBJ1-1; D is undetermined. The V and J ends lost 0 bases and 1 base respectively, with 9 bases between them. Germline-derived CDR1 and CDR2 are MGHRA and YSYEKL. This CDR3 spans 15 amino acids. The CDR3 DNA sequence: TGCGCCAGCAGCCAAGACCCTCTAGGGAACACTGAAGCTTTCTTT. Encoded protein: CASSQDPLGNTEAFF.

The chain is built from TRBV4-1 and TRBJ2-5; 13 bases align to TRBD2. This CDR3 has 16 amino acids. Germline V lookup: CDR1 MGHRA, CDR2 YSYEKL. J lost 5 bases, V lost 3 bases, and 6 bases had no gene match. The CDR3: CASSQAGLAGAETQYF. CDR3 DNA sequence: TGCGCCAGCAGCCAGGCCGGACTAGCGGGGGCGGAGACCCAGTACTTC.

The chain has TRBV29-1 and TRBJ1-2; tentatively, D is TRBD1 (6 bases). The CDR3 runs to 17 residues. Trimming pared 6 bases from V and 2 bases from J, leaving 25 bases between. From germline, CDR1 is SQVTM and CDR2 ANQGSEA. CDR3 bases: TGCAGCGTCGGCGGCGTGGTTGGGGGCGCCCCAAACTATGGCTACACCTTC. As protein: CSVGGVVGGAPNYGYTF.

The chain employs TRBV6-6 and TRBJ1-4; TRBD1 might be the D (6 bases). Between the trimmed V and J ends, which lost 5 bases and 4 bases, there was a span of 20 bases. CDR1 and CDR2 (germline): MNHNY, SVGAGI (reference sequence). The CDR3 totals 17 residues. The CDR3 region has the DNA TGTGCCAGCAGTCCCACACTTTGGACAGCTTTTAATGAAAAACTGTTTTTT. Its translation is CASSPTLWTAFNEKLFF.